This T cell receptor beta chain was sequenced in a study of blood T cells in healthy people across ages. A second PCR, run for roughly 7 to 12 cycles, used a sample-barcoded 5' primer plus a J-beta primer mix. TCRdb reprocessed the 5' RACE reads via MiXCR and lists one record per CDR3 protein. Of approximately 1.5 million distinct CDR3 sequences listed, 40% to 45% are singletons. Germline CDR1 LGHNA, CDR2 YSLEER. The CDR3 runs to 19 residues. The germline V and J ends were trimmed by 2 bases and 1 base, with 23 bases remaining between them. The sample taken for sequencing was blood. The chain employs TRBV4-3 and TRBJ1-2, with TRBD1 as a possible D gene (6 bases). The clonotype comes from a woman in her late teens or twenties in good health. The CDR3 sequence: CASSQFPPGTTRSNYGYTF. CDR3 sequence (DNA): TGCGCCAGCAGCCAATTCCCCCCCGGGACAACGAGGAGTAACTATGGCTACACCTTC.